A selection of T cell receptor beta chains follows, all from one sample in a study of identical twins. Each CDR3 protein is one row after TCRdb ran MiXCR on the 5' RACE reads. The data show more than 400,000 distinct CDR3 sequences, 13% to 15% seen once. The sample also formed part of further work on yellow fever vaccine responses in identical twins.

Sequencing input: CD4+ T cells sorted from blood. The receptors originated from a young woman in good health. CDR3s include the opening cysteine and the closing phenylalanine or tryptophan. The D gene is left open where the match is weak. The size of a clone is reported for some rows only, either as once, few or many, or as a class for expanded clones.

d_call	j_call	clone_size	v_call	cdr3_nt	cdr3_aa
.	TRBJ2-5	few	TRBV29-1	TGCAGCGTTGTCGGGGGCGGCTCGGGAGAGACCCAGTACTTC	CSVVGGGSGETQYF
.	TRBJ2-5	.	TRBV3-1	TGTGCCTGCAGCCAAGATCTACAGCCCCTAGGGACCCAGTACTTC	CACSQDLQPLGTQYF
TRBD1	TRBJ2-3	.	TRBV20-1	TGCAGTGCTAGAATACAGGGGGGTTTGGCAGATACGCAGTATTTT	CSARIQGGLADTQYF
.	TRBJ2-7	.	TRBV6-2/TRBV6-3	.	CASSYSGLRAGRDYEQYF
TRBD1	TRBJ2-2	few	TRBV4-1	TGCGCCAGCAGCCAACTCCTGGGACAGGGGGTTACCGGGGAGCTGTTTTTT	CASSQLLGQGVTGELFF
TRBD2	TRBJ2-1	few	TRBV20-1	TGCAGTGCTATGCCGGTCTGGCGGGAGGAAAACAATGAGCAGTTCTTC	CSAMPVWREENNEQFF
.	TRBJ2-2	.	TRBV29-1	TGCAGCGCATCCGGGACAACGAACACCGGGGAGCTGTTTTTT	CSASGTTNTGELFF
.	TRBJ2-1	.	TRBV27	TGTGCCAGCAGTCCCGACTATTTCCCCTACAATGAGCAGTTCTTC	CASSPDYFPYNEQFF
TRBD2	TRBJ2-1	.	TRBV18	TGTGCCAGCTCACCCGCTCGGGGGGGCTCAAACAATGAGCAGTTCTTC	CASSPARGGSNNEQFF
TRBD1	TRBJ1-5	many	TRBV2	TGTGCCAGCAGAGGACAGGGGGATCAGCCCCAGCATTTT	CASRGQGDQPQHF
.	TRBJ1-1	few	TRBV7-9	TGTGCCAGCAGCGGTGGGACGAACACTGAAGCTTTCTTT	CASSGGTNTEAFF
.	TRBJ2-7	.	TRBV20-1	TGCAGTGCTAGAGCTGGATCGGGGGCCTACGAGCAGTACTTC	CSARAGSGAYEQYF
.	TRBJ1-5	few	TRBV6-2/TRBV6-3	TGTGCCAGCAGTTACTCGGTACATAGCAATCAGCCCCAGCATTTT	CASSYSVHSNQPQHF
.	TRBJ2-3	.	TRBV2	TGTGCCAGCAGTGTCGGGGCTAGCCGAGATACGCAGTATTTT	CASSVGASRDTQYF
.	TRBJ2-1	many	TRBV5-1	TGCGCCAGCAGCTTGGCGCAGTTCTTC	CASSLAQFF
.	TRBJ2-7	few	TRBV25-1	TGTGCCAGCAGTGCTTTGACAGGTTCCTACGAGCAGTACTTC	CASSALTGSYEQYF
TRBD2	TRBJ2-7	few	TRBV12-3/TRBV12-4	TGTGCCAGCAGTCCACCGACTAGCGGGAGCTCCTACGAGCAGTACTTC	CASSPPTSGSSYEQYF
TRBD2	TRBJ2-3	.	TRBV10-3	TGTGCCATCAGTGAGTCTAGCGGGGGTCGAACAGATACGCAGTATTTT	CAISESSGGRTDTQYF
.	TRBJ2-5	.	TRBV5-1	TGCGCCAGCAGCTTGCCCCGACAGCCAGAGACCCAGTACTTC	CASSLPRQPETQYF
TRBD2	TRBJ2-1	few	TRBV4-2	TGTGCCAGCAGCCTGGTGGGGACTAGCGCCTACAATGAGCAGTTCTTC	CASSLVGTSAYNEQFF
.	TRBJ2-3	.	TRBV7-6	TGTGCCAGCAGCTTAGGGGTAGGGGGCACAGATACGCAGTATTTT	CASSLGVGGTDTQYF
TRBD1	TRBJ2-1	.	TRBV5-5	TGTGCCAGCAGCCTCGCCCTCGGGACAGGGGTCAATGAGCAGTTCTTC	CASSLALGTGVNEQFF
TRBD1	TRBJ1-6	few	TRBV7-9	TGTGCCAGCAGCGTCCAGGGGGGGAGTTCACCCCTCCACTTT	CASSVQGGSSPLHF
TRBD2	TRBJ2-7	many	TRBV5-1	TGCGCCAGCAGCCTAGCGGAGCCCTACGAGCAGTACTTC	CASSLAEPYEQYF
.	TRBJ1-6	.	TRBV27	TGTGCCAGCAGCAACCCCGGGACGGTCTATAATTCACCCCTCCAATTT	CASSNPGTVYNSPLQF
.	TRBJ2-2	few	TRBV7-2	TGTGCCAGCAGTCCAGGGCACGGGGAGCTGTTTTTT	CASSPGHGELFF
.	TRBJ2-1	.	TRBV20-1	TGCAGTGCTAGTGGGGGGCACAATGAGCAGTTCTTC	CSASGGHNEQFF
TRBD1	TRBJ1-6	.	TRBV10-3	TGTGCCATCAGTGGCCCCGGACAGGCCGATAATTCACCCCTCCACTTT	CAISGPGQADNSPLHF
.	TRBJ1-2	few	TRBV11-2	TGTGCCAGCAGCTTAGCCAGCTATGGCTACACCTTC	CASSLASYGYTF
TRBD2	TRBJ2-2	.	TRBV3-1	TGTGCCAGCAGCCAAGCTAGCGGGTACACCGGGGAGCTGTTTTTT	CASSQASGYTGELFF
.	TRBJ1-2	.	TRBV6-5	TGTGCCAGCAGTTACACCGACCGTAACTATGGCTACACCTTC	CASSYTDRNYGYTF
.	TRBJ2-1	.	TRBV20-1	TGCAGTGCTATTTACCCCGACAATGAGCAGTTCTTC	CSAIYPDNEQFF
.	TRBJ2-7	.	TRBV29-1	TGCAGATTCTCACGGGACACCAACCGAGAGGCCTACGAGCAGTACTTC	CRFSRDTNREAYEQYF
.	TRBJ1-5	few	TRBV6-1	TGTGCCAGTACCCCAAGTCAAGGGGGCAATCAGCCCCAGCATTTT	CASTPSQGGNQPQHF
.	TRBJ2-3	few	TRBV4-1	TGCGCCAGCAGCCAAGAGGTGGGGGGCTACACAGATACGCAGTATTTT	CASSQEVGGYTDTQYF
.	TRBJ1-1	.	TRBV20-1	TGCAGTGTTGGAACCTTGAACACTGAAGCTTTCTTT	CSVGTLNTEAFF
TRBD1	TRBJ2-7	many	TRBV5-6	TGTGCCAGCAGAATGAGACAGGGGAACGAGCAGTACTTC	CASRMRQGNEQYF
.	TRBJ2-3	few	TRBV10-3	TGTGCCATCAGTGAGTCCTACTACTCGATTCAACGCACAGATACGCAGTATTTT	CAISESYYSIQRTDTQYF